This section outlines one T cell receptor beta chain sequence together with its context. This record comes from a study of blood T cell repertoires in COVID-19. Turning to the study itself: Specimens from acute and convalescent COVID-19 originated in the United States, Italy and Spain. Nucleic acid was either cDNA or gDNA, and it came from T cells, B-cell-depleted T cells, or PBMCs.

In the original processing: Researchers report that nucleated cell counts were estimated from reference gene primer amplification. The assay was immunoSEQ multiplex PCR, and TCRdb's table has in-frame clones only and misses some. That table furnishes V, J and clone size, whereas the DNA furnished D and trimming. In the table there are around 370,000 clones, around 90% of which are singletons. Germline V gives CDR1 LGHDT, CDR2 YNNKEL (reference sequence). The CDR3 is 14 amino acids. The V end was cut by 3 bases, the J end by 8 bases, with 14 bases between. Sequencing used peripheral blood. The rearrangement uses TRBV3-1 (or the pseudogene TRBV3-2) and TRBJ2-1, with D maybe TRBD1 (6 bases). The TCR was taken from a woman aged 18-29 years who had recovered from COVID-19. In DNA form, the CDR3 reads TGTGCCAGCAGCCAGCGAGGGACACCCGATGAGCAGTTCTTC. Its translation is CASSQRGTPDEQFF.